The 18 T cell receptor beta chains below all came from one sample that was sequenced in a study of a mutant IDH1 vaccine in newly diagnosed glioma. Regarding time point: week 5, during vaccination. Vaccine doses each comprised 300 ug of mutant IDH1 20-mer peptide, with topical imiquimod. These receptors lack a known antigen. The repertoire was sequenced with immunoSEQ multiplex PCR; TCRdb's copy has only in-frame clones and lacks some. The sample yields tens of thousands of clones, about four fifths seen once. The sample here was PBMCs, taken from a glioma patient whose treatment included an IDH1 peptide vaccine. These receptors originate from a man aged 25 to 40 with glioma.

V is TRBV7-2 and J is TRBJ1-2, with 10 bases that match TRBD1. Per the germline V gene, CDR1 is SGHTA and CDR2 is FQGNSA. The CDR3 spans 15 residues. J lost 1 base, V lost 3 bases, and 2 bases had no gene match. CDR3 in DNA: TGTGCCAGCAGCTTTCGGACAGGGGGTAACTATGGCTACACCTTC. Translated: CASSFRTGGNYGYTF. The variable domain in full, completed from reference TRBV7-2 and TRBJ1-2, reads GAGVSQSPSNKVTEKGKDVELRCDPISGHTALYWYRQSLGQGLEFLIYFQGNSAPDKSGLPSDRFSAERTGGSVSTLTIQRTQQEDSAVYLCASSFRTGGNYGYTFGSGTRLTVV.

V and J are TRBV5-5 and TRBJ1-2; 7 bases are shared with TRBD1. The germline CDR1 and CDR2 sequences are SGHKS and YYEKEE (reference sequence). The CDR3 runs to 16 residues. V lost 2 bases to trimming and J lost 0 bases; unmatched junction nucleotides: 7. Here the CDR3 DNA reads TGTGCCAGCAGCTTAACCCAGGGGGGCTCTAACTATGGCTACACCTTC. This codes for CASSLTQGGSNYGYTF.

The chain has TRBV6-5 and TRBJ1-2; no firm D call. V was cut by 2 bases and J by 2 bases, with 6 bases left in between. CDR1 and CDR2 from the germline V gene are MNHEY and SVGAGI. This CDR3 contains 13 residues. The CDR3 bases are TGTGCCAGCAGTTACGGGGTGAACTATGGCTACACCTTC. It specifies CASSYGVNYGYTF.

V and J are TRBV7-3 and TRBJ2-2; 9 positions match TRBD1. From germline, CDR1 is SGHTA and CDR2 FQGTGA. This CDR3 has 17 residues. With V trimmed by 1 base and J by 2 bases, 5 bases remained unmatched. CDR3 sequence: CASSLKSGQGNTGELFF. The CDR3 DNA sequence: TGTGCCAGCAGCTTAAAATCGGGACAGGGAAACACCGGGGAGCTGTTTTTT. Using reference TRBV7-3 and TRBJ2-2 for the parts outside the CDR3, the full variable domain is GAGVSQTPSNKVTEKGKYVELRCDPISGHTALYWYRQSLGQGPEFLIYFQGTGAADDSGLPNDRFFAVRPEGSVSTLKIQRTERGDSAVYLCASSLKSGQGNTGELFFGEGSRLTVL.

In this sample, this clone turned up once. The chain couples TRBV25-1 to TRBJ1-6, with 8 bases lining up with TRBD1. This CDR3 region has 15 residues. Germline CDR1 and CDR2: MGHDK and SYGVNS. Trimming took 3 bases from V and 6 from J; bases not matched to a gene: 4. CDR3 nucleotides: TGTGCCAGCAGTGAGTGGACAGGGCCTAATTCACCCCTCCACTTT. As protein: CASSEWTGPNSPLHF.

This chain joins TRBV29-1 and TRBJ2-4; TRBD2 matches 9 bases. V trimming: 0 bases; J trimming: 5 bases; junction bases outside the gene matches: 2. Germline V gene sequence: CDR1 SQVTM, CDR2 ANQGSEA. The CDR3 loop spans 14 amino acids. The CDR3, as DNA: TGCAGCGTTGAAGATCCTAGCGGGGAAAACATTCAGTACTTC. As protein: CSVEDPSGENIQYF.

The J gene is TRBJ2-7, the V gene TRBV5-1; D unresolved. The CDR3 contains 13 residues. Germline V gene data show CDR1 as SGHRS and CDR2 as YFSETQ. Trimming pared 3 bases from V and 4 bases from J, leaving 11 bases between. The chain's CDR3 is CASSYTERYEQYF. CDR3 coding DNA: TGCGCCAGCAGCTATACTGAAAGATACGAGCAGTACTTC.

This chain links TRBV7-2 with TRBJ1-6; 10 nucleotides line up with TRBD1. Trimming removed 5 bases from V and 10 bases from J; junction bases left unmatched: 8. CDR1 SGHTA and CDR2 FQGNSA come from the germline V gene. The CDR3 length is 15 residues. The CDR3 sequence is CASSPGGTGDSPLHF. DNA for the CDR3: TGTGCCAGCAGCCCCGGAGGGACAGGGGACTCACCCCTCCACTTT.

The chain combines TRBV25-1 with TRBJ2-1; 9 nucleotides agree with TRBD2. Germline-derived CDR1 and CDR2 are MGHDK and SYGVNS. The CDR3 length is 15 residues. V dropped 8 bases and J dropped 12; count of bases not matched to a gene: 17. The CDR3 spells CASYSTSGLAERQFF. The CDR3 region has the DNA TGTGCCAGCTATTCAACTAGCGGGCTCGCCGAACGGCAGTTCTTC.

The chain couples TRBV30 to TRBJ2-2; D remains ambiguous. Germline V gives CDR1 GTSNPN, CDR2 SVGIG (reference sequence). This CDR3 spans 14 amino acids. V gave up 6 bases and J gave up 0 bases, with 11 bases separating them. CDR3 DNA: TGTGCCTGTTTAGGATATGCGAACACCGGGGAGCTGTTTTTT. Its translation is CACLGYANTGELFF.

V gene TRBV2 combines with J gene TRBJ2-7, with TRBD1 identical over 7 bases. Germline V gives CDR1 SNHLY, CDR2 FYNNEI. V lost 3 bases and J lost 3; bases outside the gene matches: 14. The CDR3 totals 17 residues. This chain's CDR3 is CASSDTIETGWNYEQYF. CDR3 coding DNA: TGTGCCAGCAGTGACACGATAGAGACAGGGTGGAACTACGAGCAGTACTTC.

The rearrangement links TRBV5-1 to TRBJ2-2; tentative D call: TRBD1 (5 bases). In germline, CDR1 is SGHRS, CDR2 YFSETQ. There are 15 residues in the CDR3. Trimming left V 0 bases short and J 4 bases short, with 10 bases between. As DNA, the CDR3 is TGCGCCAGCAGCTTGGGCGTCAGGGCCACCGGGGAGCTGTTTTTT. Translated, it gives CASSLGVRATGELFF.

The chain couples TRBV7-3 to TRBJ2-1, with a tentative D call TRBD2 (5 bases). CDR3 length equals 13 residues. The V end was cut by 2 bases, the J end by 10 bases, with 12 bases between. Germline lookup yields CDR1 SGHTA and CDR2 FQGTGA. In nucleotides, the CDR3 is TGTGCCAGCAGCTTAGAACTAGAAAAGGAGCAGTTCTTC. Its protein product is CASSLELEKEQFF. The variable domain in full, completed from reference TRBV7-3 and TRBJ2-1, reads GAGVSQTPSNKVTEKGKYVELRCDPISGHTALYWYRQSLGQGPEFLIYFQGTGAADDSGLPNDRFFAVRPEGSVSTLKIQRTERGDSAVYLCASSLELEKEQFFGPGTRLTVL.

In its sample, this clone was seen a few times. This sequence joins TRBV29-1 and TRBJ1-1, with no clear D. Germline lookup yields CDR1 SQVTM and CDR2 ANQGSEA. This CDR3 has 12 residues. V dropped 4 bases and J dropped 3 bases, with 9 bases sitting between them. CDR3 loop: CSVALADTEAFF. The CDR3 bases are TGCAGCGTTGCTCTCGCAGACACTGAAGCTTTCTTT.

V and J are TRBV27 and TRBJ2-1, with a possible D match to TRBD2 (6 bases). The germline V gene encodes CDR1 MNHEY and CDR2 SMNVEV (reference sequence). V was shortened by 1 base and J by 0 bases, with 10 bases between the two germline ends. This CDR3 region has 16 residues. The CDR3 sequence is CASSLLAASSYNEQFF. CDR3 nucleotide sequence: TGTGCCAGCAGTTTATTAGCGGCGAGCTCCTACAATGAGCAGTTCTTC.

The chain is built from TRBV5-6 and TRBJ2-1, with 10 bases identical to TRBD2. Germline V gene sequence: CDR1 SGHDT, CDR2 YYEEEE. The V gene end was trimmed by 6 bases and the J gene end by 7 bases; junction bases not matched to a gene: 7. CDR3 size: 14 residues. CDR3 in amino acids: CASTGTSVYNEQFF. The CDR3 DNA follows: TGTGCCAGCACCGGGACTAGCGTCTATAATGAGCAGTTCTTC.

The chain couples TRBV28 to TRBJ1-4; maybe TRBD1 (6 bases). Trimming left V 11 bases short and J 1 base short, with 17 bases between. Germline lookup yields CDR1 MDHEN and CDR2 SYDVKM. This CDR3 has 15 amino acids. In DNA, the CDR3 is TGTGCCTCCCGCCTGGGGGGCTTAACTAATGAAAAACTGTTTTTT. As protein: CASRLGGLTNEKLFF.

The chain combines TRBV6-6 with TRBJ2-7; D possibly corresponds to TRBD1 (6 bases). The V end lost 6 bases, the J end lost 3 bases, and 15 bases lay between the germline ends. Germline V gene data show CDR1 as MNHNY and CDR2 as SVGAGI (reference sequence). The CDR3 is 14 amino acids. This CDR3 is CASRTTGGGYEQYF. In DNA, the CDR3 is TGTGCCAGCAGGACGACAGGAGGAGGCTACGAGCAGTACTTC.